This TCR beta chain was captured in a study of shared clonotypes between healthy human individuals. Overall study: The donors, two women and three men, were aged 18 to 49. The study's findings and limits: Clonotypes not shared had lower generation probabilities than those common to all four donors.

TCRdb keeps only in-frame clones here, not all; method: immunoSEQ multiplex PCR. The sample holds 1.5 million to 2.5 million clones, over 85% seen once. For this clone: Its specificity is unknown. One end of the junction is discordant with germline, which a read error may explain.

Naive CD8 cells lacked CD45RO and underwent positive selection for CCR7, leaving out terminally differentiated effector memory CD45RA+ cells. This CDR3 comprises 13 residues. The germline V gene encodes CDR1 SGHDT and CDR2 YYEEEE. The clonotype was recovered from a man in his late teens or twenties in good health. The material sequenced was naive CD8+ T cells sorted from blood. J is TRBJ1-1 and V is TRBV5-6; 7 bases agree with TRBD1. CDR3 protein: CASSIQGNSEAFF. CDR3 nucleotide sequence: TGTGCCAGCAGCATACAGGGGAACTCTGAAGCTTTCTTT. The variable domain in full, with the rest retrieved from reference TRBV5-6 and TRBJ1-1, is DAGVTQSPTHLIKTRGQQVTLRCSPKSGHDTVSWYQQALGQGPQFIFQYYEEEERQRGNFPDRFSGHQFPNYSSELNVNALLLGDSALYLCASSIQGNSEAFFGQGTRLTVV.